This entry describes one TCR beta chain. This sample was included in a study of identical twins. TCRdb re-called the 5' RACE reads with MiXCR, one entry per CDR3 protein. Among some 210,000 distinct CDR3 sequences listed, about a sixth were seen once. The data were also submitted as part of a second study, on T cells expressing NK-cell markers. That paper adds: More than 5 donors showed dominant NKG2C+ clonotypes comprising roughly 1.0-7.0% of their CD8+ T cells.

The specimen sequenced was CD8+ T cells sorted from blood. This TCR was sampled from a woman aged 18-35 years in good health.

As DNA, the CDR3 is TGTGCCAGCAGTTTAACCCGGGCCCTGGGGATAGATACGCAGTATTTT. Encoded protein: CASSLTRALGIDTQYF. The chain joins TRBV27 to TRBJ2-3; D is unresolved. Germline CDR1 is MNHEY and CDR2 is SMNVEV (reference sequence). The CDR3 contains 16 residues. V was shortened by 2 bases and J by 5 bases, with 17 bases between the two germline ends.